The T cell receptor beta chain under discussion was sequenced for a study of radiotherapy plus CTLA-4 blockade in lung cancer. Study-wide findings and caveats: After radiotherapy and ipilimumab, tumor-derived clones expanded in peripheral blood.

The V and J ends lost 3 bases and 2 bases respectively, with 14 bases between them. The CDR3 consists of 17 residues. Germline V CDR1 and CDR2: MNHEY, SMNVEV (reference sequence). The repertoire was sequenced with immunoSEQ multiplex PCR; TCRdb's copy has only in-frame clones and lacks some. Of some 15,000 clones listed, approximately 75% are singletons. Ipilimumab-mediated CTLA-4 blockade plus focal radiation was given to patients having chemo-refractory metastatic non-small-cell lung cancer. As concerns this clone: The antigen remains undetermined.

The chain links TRBV27 to TRBJ1-6; D gene unclear. This specimen consisted of peripheral blood, obtained from a patient treated with radiotherapy plus ipilimumab. This TCR came from a human donor with non-small cell lung cancer whose response to radiotherapy plus ipilimumab could not be evaluated. The CDR3 DNA is TGTGCCAGCAGTTTTTCGATAGGGAGGGCCTATAATTCACCCCTCCACTTT. This codes for CASSFSIGRAYNSPLHF.